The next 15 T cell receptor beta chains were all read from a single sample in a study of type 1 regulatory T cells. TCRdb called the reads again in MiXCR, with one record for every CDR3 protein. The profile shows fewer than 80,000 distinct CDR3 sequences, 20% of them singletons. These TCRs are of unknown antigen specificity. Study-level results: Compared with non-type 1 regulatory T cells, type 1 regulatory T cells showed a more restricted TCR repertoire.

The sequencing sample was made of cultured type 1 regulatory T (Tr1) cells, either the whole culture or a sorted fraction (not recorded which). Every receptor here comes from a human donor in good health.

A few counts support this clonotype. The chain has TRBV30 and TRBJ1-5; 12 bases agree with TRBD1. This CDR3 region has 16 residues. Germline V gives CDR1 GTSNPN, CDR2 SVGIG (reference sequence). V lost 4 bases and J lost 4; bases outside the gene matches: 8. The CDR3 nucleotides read TGTGCCTGGACCACCGGGACAGGGGGCGGGAATCAGCCCCAGCATTTT. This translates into CAWTTGTGGGNQPQHF. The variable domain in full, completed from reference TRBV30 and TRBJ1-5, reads SQTIHQWPATLVQPVGSPLSLECTVEGTSNPNLYWYRQAAGRGLQLLFYSVGIGQISSEVPQNLSASRPQDRQFILSSKKLLLSDSGFYLCAWTTGTGGGNQPQHFGDGTRLSIL.

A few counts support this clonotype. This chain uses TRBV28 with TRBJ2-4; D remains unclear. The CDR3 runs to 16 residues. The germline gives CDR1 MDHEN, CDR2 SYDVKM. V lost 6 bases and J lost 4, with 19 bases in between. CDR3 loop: CASSSFEEHVKNIQYF. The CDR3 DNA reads TGTGCCAGCAGCTCCTTCGAGGAACACGTTAAAAACATTCAGTACTTC.

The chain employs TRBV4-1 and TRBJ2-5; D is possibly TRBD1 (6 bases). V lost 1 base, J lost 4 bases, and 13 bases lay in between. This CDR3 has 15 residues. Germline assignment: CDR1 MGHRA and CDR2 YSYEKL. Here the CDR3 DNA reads TGCGCCAGCAGCCAAGTACCAGGGACAAGAGAGACCCAGTACTTC. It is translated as CASSQVPGTRETQYF.

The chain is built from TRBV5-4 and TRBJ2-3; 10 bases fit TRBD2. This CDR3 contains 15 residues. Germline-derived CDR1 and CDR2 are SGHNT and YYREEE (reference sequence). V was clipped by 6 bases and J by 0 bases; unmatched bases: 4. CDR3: CASTRTSGSTDTQYF. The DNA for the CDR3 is TGTGCCAGCACCCGGACTAGCGGTAGCACAGATACGCAGTATTTT.

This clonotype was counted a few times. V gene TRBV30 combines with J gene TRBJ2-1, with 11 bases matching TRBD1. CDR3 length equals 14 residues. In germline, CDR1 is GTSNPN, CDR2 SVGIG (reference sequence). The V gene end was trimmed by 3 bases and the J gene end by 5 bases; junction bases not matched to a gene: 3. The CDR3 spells CAWRRDRGNNEQFF. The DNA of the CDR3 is TGTGCCTGGAGAAGGGACAGGGGGAACAATGAGCAGTTCTTC.

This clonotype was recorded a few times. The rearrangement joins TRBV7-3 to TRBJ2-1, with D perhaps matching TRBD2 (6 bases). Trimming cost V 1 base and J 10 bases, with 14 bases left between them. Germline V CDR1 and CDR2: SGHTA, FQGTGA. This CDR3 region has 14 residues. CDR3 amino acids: CASSLISRGAEQFF. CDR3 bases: TGTGCCAGCAGCTTAATCTCTCGCGGGGCCGAGCAGTTCTTC.

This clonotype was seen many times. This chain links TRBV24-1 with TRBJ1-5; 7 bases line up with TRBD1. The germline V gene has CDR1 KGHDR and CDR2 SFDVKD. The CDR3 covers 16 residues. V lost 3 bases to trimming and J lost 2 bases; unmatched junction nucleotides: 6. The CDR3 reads CATSDAQGGRNQPQHF. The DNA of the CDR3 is TGTGCCACCAGTGATGCGCAGGGGGGGCGCAATCAGCCCCAGCATTTT.

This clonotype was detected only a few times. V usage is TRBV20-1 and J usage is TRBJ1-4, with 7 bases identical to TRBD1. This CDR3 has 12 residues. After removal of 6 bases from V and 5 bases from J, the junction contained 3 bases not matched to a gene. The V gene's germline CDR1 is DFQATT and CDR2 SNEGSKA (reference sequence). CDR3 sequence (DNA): TGCAGTGCGACAGGGCGAAATGAAAAACTGTTTTTT. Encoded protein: CSATGRNEKLFF.

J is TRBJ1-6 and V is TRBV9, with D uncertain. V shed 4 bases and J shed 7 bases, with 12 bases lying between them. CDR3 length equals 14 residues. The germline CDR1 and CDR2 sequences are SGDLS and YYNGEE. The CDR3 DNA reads TGTGCCAGCAGCCTCGTACCAGAAAATTCACCCCTCCACTTT. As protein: CASSLVPENSPLHF.

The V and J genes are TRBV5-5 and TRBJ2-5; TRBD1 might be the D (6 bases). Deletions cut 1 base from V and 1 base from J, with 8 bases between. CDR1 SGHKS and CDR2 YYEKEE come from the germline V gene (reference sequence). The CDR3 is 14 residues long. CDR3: CASSLTGTQETQYF. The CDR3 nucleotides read TGTGCCAGCAGCTTGACAGGGACCCAAGAGACCCAGTACTTC.

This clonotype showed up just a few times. The CDR3, as DNA: TGTGCCAGCAGCCAAGAAACTATAGTGGGGCGGACCGGGGAGCTGTTTTTT. Translated, it gives CASSQETIVGRTGELFF. The chain combines TRBV7-6 with TRBJ2-2; D might be TRBD1 (5 bases). V gave up 5 bases and J gave up 5 bases, with 21 bases separating them. The CDR3 runs to 17 residues. CDR1 is SGHVS and CDR2 is FNYEAQ in the germline V gene.

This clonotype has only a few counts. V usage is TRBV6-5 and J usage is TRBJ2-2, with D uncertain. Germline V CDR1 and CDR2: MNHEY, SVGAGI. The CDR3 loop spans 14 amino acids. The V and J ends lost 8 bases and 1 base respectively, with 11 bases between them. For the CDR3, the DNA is TGTGCCAGCCGCCCACCCTGGAACACCGGGGAGCTGTTTTTT. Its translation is CASRPPWNTGELFF.

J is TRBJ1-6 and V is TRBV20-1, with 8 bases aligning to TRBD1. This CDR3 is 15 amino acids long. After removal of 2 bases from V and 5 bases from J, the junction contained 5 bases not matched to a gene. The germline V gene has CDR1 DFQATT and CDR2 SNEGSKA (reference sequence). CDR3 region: CSARPGTGNNSPLHF. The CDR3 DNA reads TGCAGTGCTAGACCTGGGACAGGAAATAATTCACCCCTCCACTTT.

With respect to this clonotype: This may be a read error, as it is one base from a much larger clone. The CDR3 reads CTSSLEPSGPTGELFF. CDR3 coding DNA: TGCACCAGCAGCTTGGAGCCTAGCGGGCCGACCGGGGAGCTGTTTTTT. The chain joins TRBV5-1 to TRBJ2-2, with 8 positions matching TRBD2. Germline V CDR1 and CDR2: SGHRS, YFSETQ. The CDR3 runs 16 residues.

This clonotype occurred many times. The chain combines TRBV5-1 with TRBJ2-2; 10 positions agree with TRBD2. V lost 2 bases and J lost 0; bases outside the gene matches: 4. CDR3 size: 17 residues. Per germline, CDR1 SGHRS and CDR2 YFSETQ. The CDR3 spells CASSLIGTSANTGELFF. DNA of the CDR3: TGCGCCAGCAGCTTAATCGGGACTAGCGCGAACACCGGGGAGCTGTTTTTT.